The clone carrying this TCR beta chain was seen only once. Antigen unknown. The ends were cut back, 4 bases at V and 3 bases at J, with 7 bases in the middle. CDR1 is SGHAT, CDR2 FQNNGV, per germline. The CDR3 runs to 13 residues. The sample is drawn from a study of PD-1 blockade in classical Hodgkin lymphoma. Time point given: cycle 4 day 1 (C4D1), after 6 weeks of nivolumab. No patient escaped relapse after autologous stem cell transplantation, and brentuximab vedotin exposure varied. Using magnetic negative selection, the CD4+ T cells were separated out of thawed PBMCs. Using immunoSEQ multiplex PCR, the repertoire was profiled, and TCRdb retains in-frame clones only, with some absent. The data hold around 28,000 clones, with around 86% observed a single time. Study-wide results and limits: Relapsed/refractory patients reportedly had the lowest baseline TCR diversity, below newly diagnosed patients, who were below healthy donors. Similar baseline diversity was found in complete responders and newly diagnosed patients.

Sample: CD4+ T cells from blood, taken before the fourth cycle of nivolumab. This chain uses TRBV11-2 with TRBJ2-1; D not resolved. The clonotype originates from a human donor with classical Hodgkin lymphoma. The CDR3 loop is CASSSGDYNEQFF. DNA of the CDR3: TGTGCCAGCAGCTCCGGAGACTACAATGAGCAGTTCTTC.